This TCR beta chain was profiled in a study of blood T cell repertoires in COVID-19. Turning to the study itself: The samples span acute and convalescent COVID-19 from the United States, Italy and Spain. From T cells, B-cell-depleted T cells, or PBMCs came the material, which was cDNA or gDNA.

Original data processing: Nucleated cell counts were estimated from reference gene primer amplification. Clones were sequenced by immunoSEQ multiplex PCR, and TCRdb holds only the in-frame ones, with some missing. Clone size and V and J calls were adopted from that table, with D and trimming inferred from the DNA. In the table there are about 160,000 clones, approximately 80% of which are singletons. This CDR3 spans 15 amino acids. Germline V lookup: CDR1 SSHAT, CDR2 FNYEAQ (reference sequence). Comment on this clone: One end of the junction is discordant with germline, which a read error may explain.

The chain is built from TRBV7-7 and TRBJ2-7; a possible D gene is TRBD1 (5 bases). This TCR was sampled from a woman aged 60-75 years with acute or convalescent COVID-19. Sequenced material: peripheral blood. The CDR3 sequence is CASSDEGAGAYEQYF. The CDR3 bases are TGTGCTAGCAGCGACGAAGGGGCTGGAGCCTACGAGCAGTACTTC. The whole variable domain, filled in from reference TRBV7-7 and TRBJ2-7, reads GAGVSQSPRYKVTKRGQDVTLRCDPISSHATLYWYQQALGQGPEFLTYFNYEAQPDKSGLPSDRFSAERPEGSISTLTIQRTEQRDSAMYRCASSDEGAGAYEQYFGPGTRLTVT.